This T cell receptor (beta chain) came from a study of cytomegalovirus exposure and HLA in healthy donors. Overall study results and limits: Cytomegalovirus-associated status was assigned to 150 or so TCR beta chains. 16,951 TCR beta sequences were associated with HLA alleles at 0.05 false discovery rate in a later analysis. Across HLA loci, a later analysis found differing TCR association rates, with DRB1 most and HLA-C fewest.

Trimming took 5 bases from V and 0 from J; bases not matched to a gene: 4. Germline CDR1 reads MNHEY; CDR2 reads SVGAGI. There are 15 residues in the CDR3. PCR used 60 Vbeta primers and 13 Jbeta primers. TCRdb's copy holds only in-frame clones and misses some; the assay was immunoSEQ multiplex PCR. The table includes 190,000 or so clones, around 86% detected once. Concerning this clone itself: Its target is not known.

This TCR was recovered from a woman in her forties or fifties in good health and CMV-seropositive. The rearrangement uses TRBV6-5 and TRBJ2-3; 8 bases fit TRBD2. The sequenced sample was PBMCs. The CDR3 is CASSPGGSSTDTQYF. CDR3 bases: TGTGCCAGCAGTCCGGGAGGGAGTAGCACAGATACGCAGTATTTT.